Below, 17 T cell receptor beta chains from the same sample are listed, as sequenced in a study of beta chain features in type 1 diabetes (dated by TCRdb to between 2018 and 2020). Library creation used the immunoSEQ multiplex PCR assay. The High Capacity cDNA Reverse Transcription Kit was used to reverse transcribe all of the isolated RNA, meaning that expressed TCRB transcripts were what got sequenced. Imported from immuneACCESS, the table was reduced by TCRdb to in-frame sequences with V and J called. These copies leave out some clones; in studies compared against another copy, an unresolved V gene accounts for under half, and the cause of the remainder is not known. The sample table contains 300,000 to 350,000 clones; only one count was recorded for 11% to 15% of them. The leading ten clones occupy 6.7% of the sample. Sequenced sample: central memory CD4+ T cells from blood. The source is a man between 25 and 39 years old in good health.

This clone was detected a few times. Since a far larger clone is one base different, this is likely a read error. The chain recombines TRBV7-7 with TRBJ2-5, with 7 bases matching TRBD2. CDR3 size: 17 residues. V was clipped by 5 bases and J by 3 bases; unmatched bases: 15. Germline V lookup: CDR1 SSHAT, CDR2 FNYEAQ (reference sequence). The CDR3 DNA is TGTGCCAGCAGCCGCGGGTCCTCCGGGGGGTCTAAAGAGACCCAGTACTTC. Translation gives CASSRGSSGGSKETQYF.

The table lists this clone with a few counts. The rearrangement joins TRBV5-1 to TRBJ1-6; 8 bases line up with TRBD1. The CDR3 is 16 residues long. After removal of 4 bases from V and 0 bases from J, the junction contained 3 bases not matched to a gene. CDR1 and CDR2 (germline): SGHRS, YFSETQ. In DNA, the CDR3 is TGCGCCAGCAGCCGGACAGGGAGCTCCTATAATTCACCCCTCCACTTT. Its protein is CASSRTGSSYNSPLHF.

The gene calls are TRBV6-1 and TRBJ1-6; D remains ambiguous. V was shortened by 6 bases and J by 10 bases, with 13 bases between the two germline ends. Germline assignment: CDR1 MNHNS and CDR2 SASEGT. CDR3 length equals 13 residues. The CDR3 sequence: CASSADVGSPLHF. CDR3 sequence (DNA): TGTGCCAGCAGCGCCGATGTTGGCTCACCCCTCCACTTT.

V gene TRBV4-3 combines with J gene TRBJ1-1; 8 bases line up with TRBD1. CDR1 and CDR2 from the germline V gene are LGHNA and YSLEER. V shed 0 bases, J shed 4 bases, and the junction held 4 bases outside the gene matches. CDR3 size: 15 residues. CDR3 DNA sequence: TGCGCCAGCAGCCAAGATCCACAGGGGGGCACTGAAGCTTTCTTT. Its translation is CASSQDPQGGTEAFF.

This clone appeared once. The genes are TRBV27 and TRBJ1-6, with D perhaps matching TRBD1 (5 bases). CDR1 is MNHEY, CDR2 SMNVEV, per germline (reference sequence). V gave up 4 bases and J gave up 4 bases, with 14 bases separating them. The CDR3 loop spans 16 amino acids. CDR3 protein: CASSSTPGRYNSPLHF. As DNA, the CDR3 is TGTGCCAGCAGTTCTACCCCGGGACGGTATAATTCACCCCTCCACTTT.

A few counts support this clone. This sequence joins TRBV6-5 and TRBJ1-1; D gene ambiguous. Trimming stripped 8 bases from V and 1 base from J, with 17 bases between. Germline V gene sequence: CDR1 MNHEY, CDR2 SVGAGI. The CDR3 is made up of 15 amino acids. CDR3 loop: CASGIGRGWNTEAFF. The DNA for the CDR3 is TGTGCCAGCGGAATCGGTCGGGGATGGAACACTGAAGCTTTCTTT.

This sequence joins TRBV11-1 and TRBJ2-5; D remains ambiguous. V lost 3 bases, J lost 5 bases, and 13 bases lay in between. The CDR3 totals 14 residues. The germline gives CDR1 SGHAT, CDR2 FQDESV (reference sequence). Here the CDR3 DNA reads TGTGCCAGCAGCTTTCGGGCGGCCCGGGAGACCCAGTACTTC. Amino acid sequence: CASSFRAARETQYF.

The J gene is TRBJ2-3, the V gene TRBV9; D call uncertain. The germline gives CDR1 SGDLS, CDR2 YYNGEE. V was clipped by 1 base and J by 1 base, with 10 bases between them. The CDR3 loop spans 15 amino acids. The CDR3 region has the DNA TGTGCCAGCAGCGTAACCGGTGTTCGCACAGATACGCAGTATTTT. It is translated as CASSVTGVRTDTQYF.

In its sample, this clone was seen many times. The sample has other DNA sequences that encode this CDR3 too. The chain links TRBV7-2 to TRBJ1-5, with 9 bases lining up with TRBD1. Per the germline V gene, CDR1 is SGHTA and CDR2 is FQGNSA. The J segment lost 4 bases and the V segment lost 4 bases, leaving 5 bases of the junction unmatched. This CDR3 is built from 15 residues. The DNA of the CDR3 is TGTGCCAGCAGCTCAGGGACAGGGTGGAATCAGCCCCAGCATTTT. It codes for CASSSGTGWNQPQHF.

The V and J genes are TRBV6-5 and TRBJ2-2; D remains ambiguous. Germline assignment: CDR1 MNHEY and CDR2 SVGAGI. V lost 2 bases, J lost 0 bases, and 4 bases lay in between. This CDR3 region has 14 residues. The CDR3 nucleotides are TGTGCCAGCAGTTACAGTACGAACACCGGGGAGCTGTTTTTT. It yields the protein CASSYSTNTGELFF.

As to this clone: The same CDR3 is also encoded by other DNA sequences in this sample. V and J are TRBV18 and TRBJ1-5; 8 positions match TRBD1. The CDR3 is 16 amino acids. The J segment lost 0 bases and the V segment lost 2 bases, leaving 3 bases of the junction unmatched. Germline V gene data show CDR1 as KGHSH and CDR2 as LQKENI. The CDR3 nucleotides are TGTGCCAGCTCACCAGGGACAGGCATTAGCAATCAGCCCCAGCATTTT. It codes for CASSPGTGISNQPQHF.

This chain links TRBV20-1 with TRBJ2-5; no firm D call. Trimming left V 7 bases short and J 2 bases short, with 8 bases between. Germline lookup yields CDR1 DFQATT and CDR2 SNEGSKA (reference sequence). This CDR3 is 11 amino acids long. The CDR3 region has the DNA TGCAGTGGTTCCTTGCAAGAGACCCAGTACTTC. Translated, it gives CSGSLQETQYF.

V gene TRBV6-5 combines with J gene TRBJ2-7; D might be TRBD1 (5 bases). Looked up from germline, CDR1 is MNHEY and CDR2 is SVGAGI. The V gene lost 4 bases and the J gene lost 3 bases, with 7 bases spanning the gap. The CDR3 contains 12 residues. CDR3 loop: CASSLQVYEQYV. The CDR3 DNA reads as TGTGCCAGCAGTTTACAGGTCTACGAGCAGTACGTC.

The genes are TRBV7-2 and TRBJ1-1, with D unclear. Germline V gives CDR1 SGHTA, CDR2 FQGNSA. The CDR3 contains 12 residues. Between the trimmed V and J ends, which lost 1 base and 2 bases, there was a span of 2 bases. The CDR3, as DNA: TGTGCCAGCAGCTTAGTAAACACTGAAGCTTTCTTT. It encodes CASSLVNTEAFF.

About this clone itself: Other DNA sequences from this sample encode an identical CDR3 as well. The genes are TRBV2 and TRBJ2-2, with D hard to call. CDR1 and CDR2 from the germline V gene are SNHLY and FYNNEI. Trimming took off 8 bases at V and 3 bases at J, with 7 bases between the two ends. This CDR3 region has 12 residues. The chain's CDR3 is CASGVDTGELFF. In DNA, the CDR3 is TGTGCCAGCGGTGTTGACACCGGGGAGCTGTTTTTT.

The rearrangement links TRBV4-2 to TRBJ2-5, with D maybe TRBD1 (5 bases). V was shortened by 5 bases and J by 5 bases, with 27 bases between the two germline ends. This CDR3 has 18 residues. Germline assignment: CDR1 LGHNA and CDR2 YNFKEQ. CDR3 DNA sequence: TGTGCCAGCAGCTTGGCTGGCAGGGTCCCCCACGAAGGGGAGACCCAGTACTTC. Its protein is CASSLAGRVPHEGETQYF.

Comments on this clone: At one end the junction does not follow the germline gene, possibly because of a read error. Written as DNA, the CDR3 is TGTGCCAGCAGTACAGTGTCCTCGTCGTACTTC. Its translation: CASSTVSSSYF. The chain is built from TRBV6-5 and TRBJ1-2; D is unclear. CDR1 and CDR2 from the germline V gene are MNHEY and SVGAGI. This CDR3 is 11 amino acids long.